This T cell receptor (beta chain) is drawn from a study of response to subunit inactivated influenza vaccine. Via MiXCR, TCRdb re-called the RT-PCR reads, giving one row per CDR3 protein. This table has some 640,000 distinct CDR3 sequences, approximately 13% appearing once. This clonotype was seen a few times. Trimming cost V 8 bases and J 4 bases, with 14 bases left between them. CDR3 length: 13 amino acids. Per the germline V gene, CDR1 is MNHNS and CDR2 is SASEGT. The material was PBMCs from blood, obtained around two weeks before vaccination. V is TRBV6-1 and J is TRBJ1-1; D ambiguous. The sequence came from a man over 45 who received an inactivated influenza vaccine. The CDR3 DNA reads TGTGCCAGCTATCTAGATACCCTCACTGAAGCTTTCTTT. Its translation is CASYLDTLTEAFF.